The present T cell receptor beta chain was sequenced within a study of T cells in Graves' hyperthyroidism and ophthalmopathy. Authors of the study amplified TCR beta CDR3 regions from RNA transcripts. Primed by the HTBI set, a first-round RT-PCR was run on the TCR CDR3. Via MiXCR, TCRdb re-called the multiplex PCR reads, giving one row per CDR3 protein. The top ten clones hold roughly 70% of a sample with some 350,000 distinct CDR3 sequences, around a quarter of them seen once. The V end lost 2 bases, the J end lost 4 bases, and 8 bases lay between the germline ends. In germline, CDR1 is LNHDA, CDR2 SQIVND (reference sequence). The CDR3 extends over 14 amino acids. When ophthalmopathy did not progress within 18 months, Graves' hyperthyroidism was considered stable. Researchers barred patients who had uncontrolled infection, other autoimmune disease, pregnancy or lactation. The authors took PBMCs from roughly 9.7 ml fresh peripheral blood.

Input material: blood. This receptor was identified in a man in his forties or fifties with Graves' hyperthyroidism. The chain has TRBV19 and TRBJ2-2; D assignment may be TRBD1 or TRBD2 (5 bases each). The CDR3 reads CASSIWGTTGELFF. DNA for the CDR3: TGTGCCAGTAGTATATGGGGGACCACCGGGGAGCTGTTTTTT.